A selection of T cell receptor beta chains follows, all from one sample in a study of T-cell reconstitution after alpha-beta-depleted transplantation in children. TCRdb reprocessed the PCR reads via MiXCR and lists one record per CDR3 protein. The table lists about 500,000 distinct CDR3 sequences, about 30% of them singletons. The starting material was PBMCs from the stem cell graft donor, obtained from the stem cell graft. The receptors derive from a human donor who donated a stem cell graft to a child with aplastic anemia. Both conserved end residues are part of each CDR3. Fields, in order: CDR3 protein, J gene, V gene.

CDR3: CSVRGMPGYTF
J: TRBJ1-2
V: TRBV20-1

CDR3: CAWSSGGNTEAFF
J: TRBJ1-1
V: TRBV30

CDR3: CASSLATGAGGYTF
J: TRBJ1-2
V: TRBV11-3

CDR3: CASSDWEGYEQYF
J: TRBJ2-7
V: TRBV6-1

CDR3: CASSLDALRQAPLHF
J: TRBJ1-6
V: TRBV5-1

CDR3: CASSQDSLTGTDTQYF
J: TRBJ2-3
V: TRBV4-2

CDR3: CASSLLTGGTNEKLFF
J: TRBJ1-4
V: TRBV7-2

CDR3: CASSRMGGEQFF
J: TRBJ2-1
V: TRBV7-2

CDR3: CASSPLGGGNQPQHF
J: TRBJ1-5
V: TRBV6-2/TRBV6-3

CDR3: CASSLMGAGDEKLFF
J: TRBJ1-4
V: TRBV12-3/TRBV12-4

CDR3: CSVRPNSGNTIYF
J: TRBJ1-3
V: TRBV29-1

CDR3: CASSRTSGRRNEQFF
J: TRBJ2-1
V: TRBV7-2

CDR3: CAWSVGTYRGNEQFF
J: TRBJ2-1
V: TRBV30

CDR3: CASSQGWDYSGELFF
J: TRBJ2-2
V: TRBV4-2

CDR3: CASSYAGVPEAFF
J: TRBJ1-1
V: TRBV28

CDR3: CASSFDRNTQYF
J: TRBJ2-3
V: TRBV7-3

CDR3: CASSYATGHLPETQYF
J: TRBJ2-5
V: TRBV6-2/TRBV6-3

CDR3: CATSDRLAITDTQYF
J: TRBJ2-3
V: TRBV6-1

CDR3: CASSYGAARGYTF
J: TRBJ1-2
V: TRBV6-5

CDR3: CASAWRRRQGAFLYQPQHF
J: TRBJ1-5
V: TRBV5-6

CDR3: CATSDPTGLAGASTDTQYF
J: TRBJ2-3
V: TRBV24-1

CDR3: CATSIRNSYNEQFF
J: TRBJ2-1
V: TRBV15

CDR3: CASLPSGTGGDGELFF
J: TRBJ2-2
V: TRBV28

CDR3: CASSYSVVTMGEKLFF
J: TRBJ1-4
V: TRBV6-5

CDR3: CASSPNRVGTGNIQYF
J: TRBJ2-4
V: TRBV7-2

CDR3: CSARDPSGTGNQPQHF
J: TRBJ1-5
V: TRBV20-1

CDR3: CASSYSVHNEKLFF
J: TRBJ1-4
V: TRBV6-5